The sequence of this T cell receptor (beta chain) was determined in a study of shared clonotypes between healthy human individuals. Across the study: CD8 memory received one plate per donor, CD8 naive two, CD4 memory three and CD4 naive three. Study observations and caveats: Larger estimated richness was generally recorded for naive subsets relative to memory subsets.

Naive CD8 cells, CD45RO-negative and positively selected for CCR7, excluded terminally differentiated effector memory CD45RA+ cells. Donors had no recently reported acute infections or vaccinations and were HIV-negative. Produced via immunoSEQ multiplex PCR; TCRdb's table is partial and in-frame only. The sample holds some 2,000,000 clones, approximately 94% seen once. Germline V lookup: CDR1 SGHDT, CDR2 YYEEEE. The CDR3 has 15 residues. Trimming removed 4 bases at V and 4 bases at J, with 12 bases between. This clone appeared once. Its antigen remains unknown. Sequenced sample: naive CD8+ T cells sorted from blood. This chain links TRBV5-6 with TRBJ1-6, with a possible D match to TRBD1 (5 bases). The sequence was collected from a man younger than 35 in good health. This CDR3 is CASSVGGPYNSPLHF. The DNA for the CDR3 is TGTGCCAGCAGCGTGGGGGGTCCTTATAATTCACCCCTCCACTTT. The full variable domain, with the rest looked up from reference TRBV5-6 and TRBJ1-6, is DAGVTQSPTHLIKTRGQQVTLRCSPKSGHDTVSWYQQALGQGPQFIFQYYEEEERQRGNFPDRFSGHQFPNYSSELNVNALLLGDSALYLCASSVGGPYNSPLHFGNGTRLTVT.